These 9 T cell receptor beta chains were all obtained from the same sample, sequenced in a study of shared T cell receptors in the human thymus (dated by TCRdb to the early 2020s). The library came from the immunoSEQ multiplex PCR assay. Imported from immuneACCESS, the table was reduced by TCRdb to in-frame sequences with V and J called. These copies leave out some clones; in studies compared against another copy, an unresolved V gene accounts for under half, and the cause of the remainder is not known. This sample holds 630,000 or so clones; around 87% were observed only once. The top ten constitute approximately 0.0097% of the sample. The same specimen was also included in a second study, on human thymus T cells.

Source material: thymocytes. The receptor source for this set is a boy younger than two with a congenital heart defect. Donor details come from another sample of the same person, matched by shared clones.

This chain uses TRBV7-9 with TRBJ1-1, with D tentatively TRBD1 (6 bases). This CDR3 comprises 14 residues. Germline loops: CDR1 SEHNR, CDR2 FQNEAQ (reference sequence). Trimming left V 5 bases short and J 6 bases short, with 16 bases between. The CDR3: CASSEMGQGPEAFF. CDR3 sequence (DNA): TGTGCCAGCAGCGAAATGGGGCAGGGGCCTGAAGCTTTCTTT.

This clone was picked up one time. V gene TRBV4-1 combines with J gene TRBJ2-3, with TRBD2 matching 11 bases. The CDR3 covers 17 residues. The junction had 10 bases not matched to a gene; V was cut back by 2 bases and J by 6 bases. Looked up from germline, CDR1 is MGHRA and CDR2 is YSYEKL. The CDR3 DNA follows: TGCGCCAGCAGCCAACAAACTAGCGGGGGACCTTGCGATACGCAGTATTTT. The encoded protein is CASSQQTSGGPCDTQYF.

The chain carries TRBV5-8 and TRBJ2-3; possibly TRBD1 for D (5 bases). Trimming took off 2 bases at V and 4 bases at J, with 8 bases between the two ends. CDR3 length equals 13 residues. Germline CDR1 reads SGHTS; CDR2 reads YDEGEE. CDR3 DNA: TGTGCCAGCAGCTTCCAGGGCCCAGATACGCAGTATTTT. It translates to CASSFQGPDTQYF. Full variable domain (missing parts from reference TRBV5-8 and TRBJ2-3): EAGVTQSPTHLIKTRGQQATLRCSPISGHTSVYWYQQALGLGLQFLLWYDEGEERNRGNFPPRFSGRQFPNYSSELNVNALELEDSALYLCASSFQGPDTQYFGPGTRLTVL.

J is TRBJ2-1 and V is TRBV7-9; 9 nucleotides line up with TRBD1. This CDR3 is built from 15 residues. V lost 2 bases, J lost 8 bases, and 7 bases stayed unmatched. The germline CDR1 and CDR2 sequences are SEHNR and FQNEAQ (reference sequence). Here the CDR3 reads CASSLLQGADDEQFF. The CDR3 nucleotides read TGTGCCAGCAGCTTATTACAGGGGGCGGACGATGAGCAGTTCTTC.

The rearrangement uses TRBV29-1 and TRBJ1-1; 7 nucleotides line up with TRBD1. With 7 bases clipped from V and 3 bases from J, the junction kept 14 bases outside the gene matches. Germline CDR1 and CDR2: SQVTM and ANQGSEA. This CDR3 is 15 amino acids long. This chain's CDR3 is CSASNPLQGHTEAFF. CDR3 bases: TGCAGCGCTAGCAACCCCTTACAGGGGCACACTGAAGCTTTCTTT. Variable domain in full (rest from reference TRBV29-1 and TRBJ1-1): SAVISQKPSRDICQRGTSLTIQCQVDSQVTMMFWYRQQPGQSLTLIATANQGSEATYESGFVIDKFPISRPNLTFSTLTVSNMSPEDSSIYLCSASNPLQGHTEAFFGQGTRLTVV.

This sequence joins TRBV5-6 and TRBJ1-3, with 7 bases fitting TRBD1. From germline, CDR1 is SGHDT and CDR2 YYEEEE. With V trimmed by 3 bases and J by 2 bases, 14 bases remained unmatched. CDR3 length equals 18 residues. Here the CDR3 reads CASSWGTARKYTGNTIYF. The DNA for the CDR3 is TGTGCCAGCAGCTGGGGGACAGCCAGAAAATACACTGGAAACACCATATATTTT. The whole variable domain, filled in from reference TRBV5-6 and TRBJ1-3, reads DAGVTQSPTHLIKTRGQQVTLRCSPKSGHDTVSWYQQALGQGPQFIFQYYEEEERQRGNFPDRFSGHQFPNYSSELNVNALLLGDSALYLCASSWGTARKYTGNTIYFGEGSWLTVV.

This chain joins TRBV7-9 and TRBJ1-2, with D possibly being TRBD1 (6 bases). V lost 1 base to trimming and J lost 2 bases, with 8 bases between them. From germline, CDR1 is SEHNR and CDR2 FQNEAQ (reference sequence). The CDR3 has 14 residues. The CDR3 DNA is TGTGCCAGCAGCTTAGTAGGACAGAACTATGGCTACACCTTC. This gives the protein CASSLVGQNYGYTF.

V usage is TRBV29-1 and J usage is TRBJ2-2; D call uncertain. Germline-derived CDR1 and CDR2 are SQVTM and ANQGSEA. Deletions cut 3 bases from V and 5 bases from J, with 16 bases between. This CDR3 contains 15 residues. The CDR3 sequence is CSVDLCRIVTGELFF. CDR3 nucleotide sequence: TGCAGCGTTGATTTGTGCAGAATTGTGACCGGGGAGCTGTTTTTT.

This clone was detected only once. This chain connects TRBV7-9 to TRBJ1-1, with 7 bases identical to TRBD1. The CDR3 sequence is 18 residues long. J was trimmed by 3 bases and V by 5 bases; bases with no gene match: 18. Germline-derived CDR1 and CDR2 are SEHNR and FQNEAQ (reference sequence). Here the CDR3 reads CASSISRDSQTHDTEAFF. The DNA of the CDR3 is TGTGCCAGCAGCATATCCCGGGACAGCCAAACCCATGACACTGAAGCTTTCTTT.